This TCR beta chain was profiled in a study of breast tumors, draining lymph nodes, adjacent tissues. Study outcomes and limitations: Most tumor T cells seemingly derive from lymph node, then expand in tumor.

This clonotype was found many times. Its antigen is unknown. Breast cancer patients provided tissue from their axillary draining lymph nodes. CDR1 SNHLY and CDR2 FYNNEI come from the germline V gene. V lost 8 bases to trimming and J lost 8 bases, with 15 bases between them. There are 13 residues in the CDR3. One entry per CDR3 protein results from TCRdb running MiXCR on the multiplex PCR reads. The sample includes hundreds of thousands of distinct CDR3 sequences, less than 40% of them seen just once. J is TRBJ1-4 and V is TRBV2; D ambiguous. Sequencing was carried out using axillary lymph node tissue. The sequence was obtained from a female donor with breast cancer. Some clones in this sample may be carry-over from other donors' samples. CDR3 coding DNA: TGTGCCAGCCTGGGTCCCTCTAGAGAAAAACTGTTTTTT. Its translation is CASLGPSREKLFF.